This TCR beta chain was documented in a study of blood T cell repertoires in COVID-19. Whole-study context: Nucleic acid was either cDNA or gDNA, and it came from T cells, B-cell-depleted T cells, or PBMCs.

Germline assignment: CDR1 DFQATT and CDR2 SNEGSKA (reference sequence). V shed 3 bases, J shed 4 bases, and the junction held 4 bases outside the gene matches. The CDR3 is 14 amino acids. Participants reported their clinical history, and cohort assignment relied on those reports. Symptom resolution, clearance, or two negative PCRs marked donors in Cohort 3 as recovered. Profiling relied on immunoSEQ multiplex PCR, and the TCRdb table lists in-frame clones only, not all of them. The sample includes around 240,000 clones, 70% to 90% of them seen just once. This TCR was recovered from a woman between 45 and 60 years old who had recovered from COVID-19. Input material: PBMCs or T cells enriched from blood (not recorded which). V is TRBV20-1 and J is TRBJ2-2, with 8 positions matching TRBD2. The CDR3 here is CSASREGPTGELFF. CDR3 coding DNA: TGCAGTGCTAGTCGGGAGGGCCCCACCGGGGAGCTGTTTTTT.